The 15 T cell receptor beta chains presented below share a single source sample, sequenced in a study of blood T cell repertoires in COVID-19. Profiling relied on immunoSEQ multiplex PCR, and the TCRdb table lists in-frame clones only, not all of them. The sample includes under 150,000 clones, roughly 80% of them seen just once. Sample: peripheral blood. These receptors were obtained from a woman in her forties or fifties with active or convalescent COVID-19.

The chain is built from TRBV4-2 and TRBJ2-2; TRBD1 is a possible D gene (6 bases). V was pared by 0 bases and J by 6 bases, with 14 bases between. Germline V CDR1 and CDR2: LGHNA, YNFKEQ. This CDR3 region has 16 residues. Here the CDR3 reads CASSQDKRTGPGELFF. For the CDR3, the DNA is TGTGCCAGCAGCCAAGATAAGAGAACAGGGCCCGGGGAGCTGTTTTTT.

The chain combines TRBV3-1 (or the pseudogene TRBV3-2) with TRBJ1-2; D possibly corresponds to TRBD1 (6 bases). Germline V gene lookup returns CDR1 LGHDT and CDR2 YNNKEL (reference sequence). The CDR3 runs to 14 residues. V lost 1 base and J lost 7, with 13 bases in between. This CDR3 reads CASSQGLRGGGYTF. The CDR3 DNA reads as TGTGCCAGCAGCCAAGGGCTCAGGGGTGGTGGCTACACCTTC.

This clone was counted between two and nine times. The genes are TRBV6-2 or TRBV6-3 and TRBJ2-5; D might be TRBD2 (6 bases). The V gene's germline CDR1 is MNHEY and CDR2 SVGEGT. This CDR3 region has 14 residues. The ends were cut back, 5 bases at V and 4 bases at J, with 14 bases in the middle. The CDR3 is CASSKRFGGETQYF. The CDR3, as DNA: TGTGCCAGCAGTAAAAGGTTCGGGGGAGAGACCCAGTACTTC.

The count of this clone is one. CDR3 amino acids: CASSVQTSGSNNEQFF. In DNA form, the CDR3 reads TGTGCCAGCAGTGTTCAGACTAGCGGGAGTAACAATGAGCAGTTCTTC. V gene TRBV6-1 combines with J gene TRBJ2-1; 12 nucleotides align to TRBD2. J lost 5 bases, V lost 4 bases, and 6 bases had no gene match. The length of the CDR3 is 16 residues. Germline loops: CDR1 MNHNS, CDR2 SASEGT.

This clone was counted once. The chain has TRBV7-2 and TRBJ1-6; 8 positions match TRBD1. Per the germline V gene, CDR1 is SGHTA and CDR2 is FQGNSA. The CDR3 has 18 residues. After removal of 2 bases from V and 7 bases from J, the junction contained 13 bases not matched to a gene. CDR3 amino acids: CASSLKGHRTGNNSPLHF. CDR3 in DNA: TGTGCCAGCAGCTTAAAAGGGCACCGGACAGGGAACAATTCACCCCTCCACTTT.

This clone showed up just once. The chain has TRBV14 and TRBJ1-1; D unclear. V lost 1 base and J lost 1, with 10 bases in between. This CDR3 is built from 15 residues. The germline V gene has CDR1 SGHDN and CDR2 FVKESK. CDR3: CASSQGLLPNTEAFF. DNA for the CDR3: TGTGCCAGCAGCCAAGGACTGCTCCCGAACACTGAAGCTTTCTTT.

This clone appeared a single time. The rearrangement links TRBV7-9 to TRBJ1-1, with D unclear. The CDR3 has 17 residues. Germline V gene sequence: CDR1 SEHNR, CDR2 FQNEAQ (reference sequence). V was cut by 4 bases and J by 0 bases, with 18 bases left in between. CDR3 DNA sequence: TGTGCCAGCAGCTGGGAGGTGGGAAGGCCAGTGAACACTGAAGCTTTCTTT. Its protein is CASSWEVGRPVNTEAFF.

The CDR3 DNA follows: TGCGCCAGCAGCCAAGATTTATGGGGACAGGGGGACACCGGGGAGCTGTTTTTT. Translating gives CASSQDLWGQGDTGELFF. The V and J genes are TRBV4-3 and TRBJ2-2, with 11 bases identical to TRBD1. V lost 0 bases to trimming and J lost 3 bases; unmatched junction nucleotides: 6. This CDR3 has 18 amino acids. Per germline, CDR1 LGHNA and CDR2 YSLEER.

This sequence joins TRBV7-2 and TRBJ2-2, with D possibly TRBD1 on 7 matching bases. This CDR3 contains 15 residues. The ends were cut back, 6 bases at V and 6 bases at J, with 17 bases in the middle. The germline CDR1 and CDR2 sequences are SGHTA and FQGNSA. Here the CDR3 DNA reads TGTGCCAGCAGATATCAGGGGGAGGCTGCCGGGGAGCTGTTTTTT. Translating gives CASRYQGEAAGELFF.

The chain is built from TRBV6-2 or TRBV6-3 and TRBJ2-7; a weak D match, TRBD1 (5 bases). The V gene lost 6 bases and the J gene lost 3 bases, with 9 bases spanning the gap. The length of the CDR3 is 12 residues. Germline lookup yields CDR1 MNHEY and CDR2 SVGEGT. Written as DNA, the CDR3 is TGTGCCAGCAGCCACGACAGCTACGAGCAGTACTTC. Protein product: CASSHDSYEQYF.

This clone was detected once. The rearrangement links TRBV7-2 to TRBJ2-6, with unresolved D. V was cut by 4 bases and J by 0 bases, with 7 bases left in between. This CDR3 has 15 residues. The germline gives CDR1 SGHTA, CDR2 FQGNSA. The CDR3 protein is CASSYRSSGANVLTF. CDR3 in DNA: TGTGCCAGCAGCTACCGGAGCTCTGGGGCCAACGTCCTGACTTTC.

The gene calls are TRBV6-2 or TRBV6-3 and TRBJ1-2; 7 nucleotides align to TRBD1. The CDR3 loop spans 18 amino acids. Germline CDR1 reads MNHEY; CDR2 reads SVGEGT. The V segment lost 2 bases and the J segment 0 bases; nucleotides outside the gene matches: 12. CDR3: CASSYPRDSLITNYGYTF. The CDR3 DNA reads TGTGCCAGCAGTTACCCCCGGGACAGCTTGATTACTAACTATGGCTACACCTTC.

The sample holds many counts of this clone. The CDR3 DNA follows: TGTGCCAGCAGCCCCGGGACTAGCGGGACCCCCTACGAGCAGTACTTC. Translating it yields CASSPGTSGTPYEQYF. The V call is TRBV7-9, the J call TRBJ2-7, with TRBD2 matching over 13 bases. V was pared by 5 bases and J by 2 bases, with 6 bases of the junction left unmatched. The CDR3 consists of 16 residues. CDR1 SEHNR and CDR2 FQNEAQ come from the germline V gene (reference sequence).

This chain joins TRBV18 and TRBJ1-5, with TRBD1 as a possible D gene (6 bases). V was cut by 6 bases and J by 4 bases, with 13 bases left in between. CDR3 length equals 14 residues. The germline V gene has CDR1 KGHSH and CDR2 LQKENI. The CDR3 protein is CASSPGTPNQPQHF. The CDR3 bases are TGTGCCAGCTCGCCCGGGACACCTAATCAGCCCCAGCATTTT.

V usage is TRBV6-2 or TRBV6-3 and J usage is TRBJ1-5; TRBD1 matches at 11 bases. Germline CDR1 MNHEY, CDR2 SVGEGT. There are 17 residues in the CDR3. The trim removed 0 bases at V and 5 bases at J, leaving 6 bases unmatched. CDR3 sequence (DNA): TGTGCCAGCAGTTACTCTATAGGACAGGGGGCCGATCAGCCCCAGCATTTT. This codes for CASSYSIGQGADQPQHF.